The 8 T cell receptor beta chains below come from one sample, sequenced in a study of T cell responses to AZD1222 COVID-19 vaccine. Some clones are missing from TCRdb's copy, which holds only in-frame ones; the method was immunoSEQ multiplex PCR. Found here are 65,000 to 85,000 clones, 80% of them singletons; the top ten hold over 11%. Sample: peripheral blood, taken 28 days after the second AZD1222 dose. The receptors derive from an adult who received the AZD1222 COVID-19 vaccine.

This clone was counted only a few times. Here the CDR3 reads CASSISSNEKLFF. The CDR3 DNA sequence: TGTGCCAGTAGTATTTCGTCAAATGAAAAACTGTTTTTT. V and J are TRBV19 and TRBJ1-4; the D is unclear. This CDR3 is 13 amino acids long. Germline V gene sequence: CDR1 LNHDA, CDR2 SQIVND (reference sequence). V shed 3 bases and J shed 5 bases, with 7 bases lying between them.

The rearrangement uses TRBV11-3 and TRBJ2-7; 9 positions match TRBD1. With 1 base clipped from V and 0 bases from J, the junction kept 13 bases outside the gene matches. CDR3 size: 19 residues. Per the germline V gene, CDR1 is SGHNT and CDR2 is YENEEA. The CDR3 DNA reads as TGTGCCAGCAGCTTAGTCCGGGACAGGGTTTTAATATCCTCCTACGAGCAGTACTTC. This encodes CASSLVRDRVLISSYEQYF.

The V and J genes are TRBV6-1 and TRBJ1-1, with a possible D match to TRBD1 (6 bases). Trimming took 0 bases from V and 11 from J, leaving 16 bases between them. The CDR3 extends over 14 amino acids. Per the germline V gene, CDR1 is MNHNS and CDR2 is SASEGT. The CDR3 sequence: CASSEAKNRAHAFF. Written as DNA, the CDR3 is TGTGCCAGCAGTGAAGCGAAAAACAGGGCGCACGCTTTCTTT.

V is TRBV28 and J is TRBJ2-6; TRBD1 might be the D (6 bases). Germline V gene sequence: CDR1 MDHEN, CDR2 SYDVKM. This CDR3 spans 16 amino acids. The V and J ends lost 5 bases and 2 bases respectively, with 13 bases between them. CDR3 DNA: TGTGCCAGCAGTACCGAATGGGGGCCTGGGGCCAACGTCCTGACTTTC. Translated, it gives CASSTEWGPGANVLTF.

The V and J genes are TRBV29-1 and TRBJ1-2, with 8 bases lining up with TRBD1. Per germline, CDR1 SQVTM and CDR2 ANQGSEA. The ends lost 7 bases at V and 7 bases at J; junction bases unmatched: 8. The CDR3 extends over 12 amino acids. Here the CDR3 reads CSAQTGVSGYTF. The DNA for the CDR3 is TGCAGCGCCCAGACAGGGGTCAGTGGCTACACCTTC.

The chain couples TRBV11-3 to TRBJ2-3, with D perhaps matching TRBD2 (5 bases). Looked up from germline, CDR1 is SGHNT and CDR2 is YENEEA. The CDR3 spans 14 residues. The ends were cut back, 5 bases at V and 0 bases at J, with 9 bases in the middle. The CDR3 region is CASSLGLSTDTQYF. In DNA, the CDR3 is TGTGCCAGCAGCCTCGGACTTAGCACAGATACGCAGTATTTT.

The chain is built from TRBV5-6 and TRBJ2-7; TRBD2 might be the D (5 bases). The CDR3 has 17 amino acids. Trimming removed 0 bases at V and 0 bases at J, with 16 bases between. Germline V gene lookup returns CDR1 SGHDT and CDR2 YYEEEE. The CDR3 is CASSLGTEGEPSYEQYF. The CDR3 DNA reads TGTGCCAGCAGCTTGGGTACTGAGGGCGAACCCTCCTACGAGCAGTACTTC.

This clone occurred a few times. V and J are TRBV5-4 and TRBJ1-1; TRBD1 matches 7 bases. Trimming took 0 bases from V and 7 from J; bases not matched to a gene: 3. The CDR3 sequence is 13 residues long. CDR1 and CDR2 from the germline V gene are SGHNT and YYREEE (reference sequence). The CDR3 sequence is CASSLGDSFEAFF. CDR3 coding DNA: TGTGCCAGCAGCTTGGGGGACAGTTTTGAAGCTTTCTTT.